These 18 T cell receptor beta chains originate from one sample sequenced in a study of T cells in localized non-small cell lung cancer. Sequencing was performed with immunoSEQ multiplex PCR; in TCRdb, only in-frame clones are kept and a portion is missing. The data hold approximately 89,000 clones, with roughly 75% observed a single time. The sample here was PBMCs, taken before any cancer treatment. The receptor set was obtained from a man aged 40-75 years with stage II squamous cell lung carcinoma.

In DNA form, the CDR3 reads TGTGCCAGCAGCCTCAGGCCCGGGACTAGCGTTGAGAGGGAGCTGTTTTTT. Amino acid sequence: CASSLRPGTSVERELFF. The V gene is TRBV7-9, the J gene TRBJ2-2, with 10 bases aligning to TRBD2. This CDR3 spans 17 amino acids. Looked up from germline, CDR1 is SEHNR and CDR2 is FQNEAQ (reference sequence). J lost 9 bases, V lost 5 bases, and 15 bases had no gene match. Combining the CDR3 with reference TRBV7-9 and TRBJ2-2 gives the whole variable domain DTGVSQNPRHKITKRGQNVTFRCDPISEHNRLYWYRQTLGQGPEFLTYFQNEAQLEKSRLLSDRFSAERPKGSFSTLEIQRTEQGDSAMYLCASSLRPGTSVERELFFGEGSRLTVL.

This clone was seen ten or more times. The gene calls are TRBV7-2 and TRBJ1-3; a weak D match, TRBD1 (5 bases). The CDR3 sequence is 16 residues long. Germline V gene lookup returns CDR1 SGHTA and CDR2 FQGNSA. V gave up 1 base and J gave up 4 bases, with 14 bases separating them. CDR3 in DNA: TGTGCCAGCAGCTTAGACGGGGCGGCAGGGGGAAACACCATATATTTT. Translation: CASSLDGAAGGNTIYF. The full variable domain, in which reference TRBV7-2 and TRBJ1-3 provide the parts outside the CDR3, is GAGVSQSPSNKVTEKGKDVELRCDPISGHTALYWYRQSLGQGLEFLIYFQGNSAPDKSGLPSDRFSAERTGGSVSTLTIQRTQQEDSAVYLCASSLDGAAGGNTIYFGEGSWLTVV.

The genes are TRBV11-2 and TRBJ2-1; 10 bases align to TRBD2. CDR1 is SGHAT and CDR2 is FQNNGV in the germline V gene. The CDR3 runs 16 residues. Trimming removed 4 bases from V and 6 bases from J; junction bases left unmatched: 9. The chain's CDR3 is CASSSRLAGASNEQFF. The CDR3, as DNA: TGTGCCAGCAGCTCGCGGCTAGCGGGGGCCTCCAATGAGCAGTTCTTC. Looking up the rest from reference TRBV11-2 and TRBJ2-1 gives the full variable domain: EAGVAQSPRYKIIEKRQSVAFWCNPISGHATLYWYQQILGQGPKLLIQFQNNGVVDDSQLPKDRFSAERLKGVDSTLKIQPAKLEDSAVYLCASSSRLAGASNEQFFGPGTRLTVL.

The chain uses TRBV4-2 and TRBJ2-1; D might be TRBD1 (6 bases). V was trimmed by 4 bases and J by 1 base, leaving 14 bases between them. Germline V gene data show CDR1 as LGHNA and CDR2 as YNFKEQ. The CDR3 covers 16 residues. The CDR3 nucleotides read TGTGCCAGCAGCCCAAAATCAGGGGTGTCCTACAATGAGCAGTTCTTC. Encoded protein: CASSPKSGVSYNEQFF.

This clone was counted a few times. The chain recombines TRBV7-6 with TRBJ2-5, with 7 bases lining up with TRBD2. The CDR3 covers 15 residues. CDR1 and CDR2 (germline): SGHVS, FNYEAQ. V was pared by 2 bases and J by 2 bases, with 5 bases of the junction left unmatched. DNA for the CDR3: TGTGCCAGCAGCTTATGGCCTAGCGGACAAGAGACCCAGTACTTC. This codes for CASSLWPSGQETQYF.

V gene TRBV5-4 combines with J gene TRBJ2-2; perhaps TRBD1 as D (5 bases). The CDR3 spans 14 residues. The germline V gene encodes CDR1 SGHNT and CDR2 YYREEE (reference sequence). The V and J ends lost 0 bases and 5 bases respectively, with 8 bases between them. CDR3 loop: CASSLVRETGELFF. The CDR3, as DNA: TGTGCCAGCAGCTTGGTCAGGGAAACCGGGGAGCTGTTTTTT.

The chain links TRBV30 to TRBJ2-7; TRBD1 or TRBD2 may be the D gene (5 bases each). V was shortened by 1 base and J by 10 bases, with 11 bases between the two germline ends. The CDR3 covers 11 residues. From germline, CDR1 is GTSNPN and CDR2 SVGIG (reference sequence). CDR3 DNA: TGTGCCTGGAGTGCACCCGGGGCACAGTACTTC. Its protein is CAWSAPGAQYF.

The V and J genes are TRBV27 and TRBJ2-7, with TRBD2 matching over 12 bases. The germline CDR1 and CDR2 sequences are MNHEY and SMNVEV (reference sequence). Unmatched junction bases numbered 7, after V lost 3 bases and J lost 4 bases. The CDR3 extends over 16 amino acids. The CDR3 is CASSFSSSGRAYEQYF. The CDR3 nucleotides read TGTGCCAGCAGTTTTTCGTCTAGCGGGAGGGCTTACGAGCAGTACTTC.

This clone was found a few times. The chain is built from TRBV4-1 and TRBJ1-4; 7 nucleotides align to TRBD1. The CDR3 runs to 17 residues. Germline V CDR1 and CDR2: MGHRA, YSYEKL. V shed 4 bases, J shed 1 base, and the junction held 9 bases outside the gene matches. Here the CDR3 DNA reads TGCGCCAGCAGCCGGCAGGTGCAGGGGGGAACTAATGAAAAACTGTTTTTT. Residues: CASSRQVQGGTNEKLFF.

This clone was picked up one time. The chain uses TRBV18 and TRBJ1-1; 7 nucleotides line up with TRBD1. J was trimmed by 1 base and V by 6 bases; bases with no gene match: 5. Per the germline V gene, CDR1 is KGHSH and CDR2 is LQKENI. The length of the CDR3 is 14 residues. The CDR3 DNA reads TGTGCCAGCTCCCGACAGGGAGAGAACACTGAAGCTTTCTTT. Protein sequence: CASSRQGENTEAFF.

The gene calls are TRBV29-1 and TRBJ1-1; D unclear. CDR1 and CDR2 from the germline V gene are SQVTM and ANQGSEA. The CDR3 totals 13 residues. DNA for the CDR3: TGCAGTGGCTCCGGGATACTGAACACTGAAGCTTTCTTT. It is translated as CSGSGILNTEAFF.

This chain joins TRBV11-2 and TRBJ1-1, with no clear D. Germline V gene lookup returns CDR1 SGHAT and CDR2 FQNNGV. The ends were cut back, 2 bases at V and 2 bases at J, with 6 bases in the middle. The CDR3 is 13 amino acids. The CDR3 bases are TGTGCCAGCAGCTTAATAAAAAACACTGAAGCTTTCTTT. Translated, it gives CASSLIKNTEAFF.

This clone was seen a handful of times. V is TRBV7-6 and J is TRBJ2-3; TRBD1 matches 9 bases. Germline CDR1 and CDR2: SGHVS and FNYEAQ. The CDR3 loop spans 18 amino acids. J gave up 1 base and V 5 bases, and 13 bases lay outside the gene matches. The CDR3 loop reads CASSLGGTGIRGTDTQYF. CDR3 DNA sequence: TGTGCCAGCAGCCTAGGCGGGACAGGGATTCGAGGCACAGATACGCAGTATTTT.

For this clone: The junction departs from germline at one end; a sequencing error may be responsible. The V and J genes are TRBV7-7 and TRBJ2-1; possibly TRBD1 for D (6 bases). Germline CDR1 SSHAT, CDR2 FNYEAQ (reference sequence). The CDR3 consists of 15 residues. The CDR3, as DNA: TGTGCTAGCAGTCGGACAGCGAGCTCCTACAATGAGCAGTTCTTC. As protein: CASSRTASSYNEQFF.

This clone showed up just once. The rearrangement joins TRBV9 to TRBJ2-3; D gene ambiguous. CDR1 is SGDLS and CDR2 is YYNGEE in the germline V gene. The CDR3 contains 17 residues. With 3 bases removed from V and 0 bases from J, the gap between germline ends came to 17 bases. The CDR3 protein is CASSAYPERFSTDTQYF. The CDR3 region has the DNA TGTGCCAGCAGCGCTTATCCTGAACGGTTTAGCACAGATACGCAGTATTTT.

The CDR3 DNA reads as TGTGCCAGCTCACCGATTTTTGAGGGTTTGGCTAATGAAAAACTGTTTTTT. This translates into CASSPIFEGLANEKLFF. The V and J genes are TRBV18 and TRBJ1-4; unclear D gene. The CDR3 covers 17 residues. Germline CDR1 reads KGHSH; CDR2 reads LQKENI. V lost 3 bases and J 3 bases, leaving 17 bases between the germline ends.

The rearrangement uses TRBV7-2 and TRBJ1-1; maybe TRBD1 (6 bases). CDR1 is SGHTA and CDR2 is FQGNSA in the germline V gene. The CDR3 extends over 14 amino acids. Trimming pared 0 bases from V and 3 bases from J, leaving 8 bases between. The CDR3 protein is CASSLAYRDTEAFF. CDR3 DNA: TGTGCCAGCAGCTTAGCGTACAGGGACACTGAAGCTTTCTTT. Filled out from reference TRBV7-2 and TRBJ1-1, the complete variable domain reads GAGVSQSPSNKVTEKGKDVELRCDPISGHTALYWYRQSLGQGLEFLIYFQGNSAPDKSGLPSDRFSAERTGGSVSTLTIQRTQQEDSAVYLCASSLAYRDTEAFFGQGTRLTVV.

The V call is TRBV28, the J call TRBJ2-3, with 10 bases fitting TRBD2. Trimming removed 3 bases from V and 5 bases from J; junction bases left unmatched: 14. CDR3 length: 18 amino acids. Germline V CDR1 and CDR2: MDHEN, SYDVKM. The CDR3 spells CASSFRAGLAGAKDTQYF. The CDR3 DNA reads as TGTGCCAGCAGTTTCCGGGCCGGCCTAGCGGGAGCGAAAGATACGCAGTATTTT.